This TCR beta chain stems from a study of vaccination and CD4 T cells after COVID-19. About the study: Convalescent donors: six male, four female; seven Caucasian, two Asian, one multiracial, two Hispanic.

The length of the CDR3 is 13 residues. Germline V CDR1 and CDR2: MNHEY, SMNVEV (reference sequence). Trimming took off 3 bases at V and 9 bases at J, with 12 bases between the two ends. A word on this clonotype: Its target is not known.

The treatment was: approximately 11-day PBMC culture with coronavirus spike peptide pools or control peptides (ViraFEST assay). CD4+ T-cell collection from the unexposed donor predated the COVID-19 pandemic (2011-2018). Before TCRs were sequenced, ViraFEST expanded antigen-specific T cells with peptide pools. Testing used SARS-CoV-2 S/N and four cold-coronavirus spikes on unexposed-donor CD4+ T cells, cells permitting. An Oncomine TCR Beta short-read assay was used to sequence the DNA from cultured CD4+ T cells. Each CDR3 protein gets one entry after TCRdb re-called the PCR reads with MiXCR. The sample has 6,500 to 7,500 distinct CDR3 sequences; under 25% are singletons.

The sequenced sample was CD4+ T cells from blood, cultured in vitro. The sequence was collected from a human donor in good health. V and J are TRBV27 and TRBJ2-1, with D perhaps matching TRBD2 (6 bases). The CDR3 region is CASSFPGDGEQFF. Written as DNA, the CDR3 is TGTGCCAGCAGTTTTCCGGGGGATGGTGAGCAGTTCTTC.